This T cell receptor (beta chain) derives from a study of blood T cell repertoires in COVID-19. Turning to the study itself: T cells, B-cell-depleted T cells, or PBMCs provided the cDNA or gDNA that served as material.

Per the study methods: Scientists estimated how many nucleated cells there were by amplifying reference gene primers. Sequencing was performed with immunoSEQ multiplex PCR; in TCRdb, only in-frame clones are kept and a portion is missing. That table supplies the V and J calls and clone size; D and trimming were determined from the DNA. Found here are about 200,000 clones, roughly nine tenths of them singletons; the top ten hold roughly 4%. Germline V gives CDR1 MNHEY, CDR2 SMNVEV (reference sequence). V gave up 3 bases and J gave up 1 base, with 9 bases separating them. This CDR3 region has 14 residues.

The receptor comes from a woman under 40 with acute COVID-19. Sequenced material: PBMCs or T cells enriched from blood (not recorded which). The V call is TRBV27, the J call TRBJ1-1; D unclear. The CDR3 here is CASSFGGSNTEAFF. CDR3 sequence (DNA): TGTGCCAGCAGTTTTGGCGGATCGAACACTGAAGCTTTCTTT.